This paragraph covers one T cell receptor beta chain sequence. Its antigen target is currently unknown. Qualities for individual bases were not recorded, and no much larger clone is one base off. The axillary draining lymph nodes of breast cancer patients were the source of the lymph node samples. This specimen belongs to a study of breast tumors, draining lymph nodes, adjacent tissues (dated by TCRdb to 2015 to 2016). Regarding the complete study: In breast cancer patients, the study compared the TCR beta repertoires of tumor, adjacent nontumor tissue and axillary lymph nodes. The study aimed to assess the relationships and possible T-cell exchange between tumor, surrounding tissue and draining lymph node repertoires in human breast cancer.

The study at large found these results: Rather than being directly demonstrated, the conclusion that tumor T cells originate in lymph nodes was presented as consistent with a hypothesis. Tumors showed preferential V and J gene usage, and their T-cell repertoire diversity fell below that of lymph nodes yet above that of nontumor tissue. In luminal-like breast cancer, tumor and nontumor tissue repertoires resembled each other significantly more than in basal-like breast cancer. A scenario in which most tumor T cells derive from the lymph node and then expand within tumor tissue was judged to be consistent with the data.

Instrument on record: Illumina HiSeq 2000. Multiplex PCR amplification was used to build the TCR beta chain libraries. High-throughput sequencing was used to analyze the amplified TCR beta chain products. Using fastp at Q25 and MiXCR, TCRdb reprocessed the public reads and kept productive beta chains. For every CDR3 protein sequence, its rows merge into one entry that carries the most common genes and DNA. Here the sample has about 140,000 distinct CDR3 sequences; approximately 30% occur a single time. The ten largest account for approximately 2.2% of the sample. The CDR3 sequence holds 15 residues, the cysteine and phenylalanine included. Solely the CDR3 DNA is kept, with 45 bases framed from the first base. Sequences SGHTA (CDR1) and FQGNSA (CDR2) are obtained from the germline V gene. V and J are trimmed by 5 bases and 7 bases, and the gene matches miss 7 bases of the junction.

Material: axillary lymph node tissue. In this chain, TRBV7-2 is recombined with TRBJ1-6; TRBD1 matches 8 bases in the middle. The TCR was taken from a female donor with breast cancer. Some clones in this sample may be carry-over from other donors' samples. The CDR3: CASSSRTGSNSPLHF. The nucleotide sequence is TGTGCCAGCAGCAGCCGGACAGGGAGCAATTCACCCCTCCACTTT.